These T cell receptor beta chains were read from a single sample in a study of PD-1 blockade in classical Hodgkin lymphoma. TCRdb's copy holds only in-frame clones and misses some; the assay was immunoSEQ multiplex PCR. The profile shows 31,000 or so clones, approximately 85% of them singletons. The source material was peripheral blood mononuclear cells (PBMCs), sampled before the fourth cycle of nivolumab. These receptors all come from a human donor with classical Hodgkin lymphoma. The CDR3 runs from the conserved cysteine through the conserved F or W. The D gene is left open where the match is weak. Expanded clones are given a class, and other clones once, few, many or no size at all.

cdr3_aa	cdr3_nt	clone_size	j_call	v_call	d_call
CASSRGGGDGYTF	TGTGCCAGCAGCCGTGGGGGGGGAGATGGCTACACCTTC	-	TRBJ1-2	TRBV4-2	-
CASSSDRNSPLHF	TGTGCCAGCAGCTCGGACAGAAATTCACCCCTCCACTTT	-	TRBJ1-6	TRBV28	-
CSAGKEETQYF	TGCAGTGCTGGGAAGGAAGAGACCCAGTACTTC	-	TRBJ2-5	TRBV20-1	-
CASSLAPPNTEAFF	TGTGCCAGCAGCTTAGCTCCTCCGAACACTGAAGCTTTCTTT	-	TRBJ1-1	TRBV7-9	-
CAWSAGQPNYGYTF	TGTGCCTGGAGTGCGGGACAGCCTAACTATGGCTACACCTTC	-	TRBJ1-2	TRBV30	TRBD1
CASYYRGDTEAFF	TGTGCCAGCTACTATCGGGGAGACACTGAAGCTTTCTTT	-	TRBJ1-1	TRBV6-6	-
CASSYSKWRGNTEAFF	TGTGCCAGCAGTTACTCGAAATGGAGAGGGAACACTGAAGCTTTCTTT	-	TRBJ1-1	TRBV6-5	-
CASTLSKARTSYEQYF	TGTGCCAGCACCCTATCAAAAGCGCGGACCTCCTACGAGCAGTACTTC	few	TRBJ2-7	TRBV28	-
CASSLEGQGAKITGELFF	TGCGCCAGCAGCTTGGAGGGACAGGGGGCGAAGATTACCGGGGAGCTGTTTTTT	once	TRBJ2-2	TRBV5-1	TRBD1
CASRIAGVQETQYF	TGTGCCAGCCGGATAGCGGGGGTACAAGAGACCCAGTACTTC	-	TRBJ2-5	TRBV27	TRBD2
CASSLKGSYEQYF	TGTGCCAGCAGCTTGAAAGGGTCGTACGAGCAGTACTTC	-	TRBJ2-7	TRBV5-4	-
CASSQEPSGVYEQYF	TGCGCCAGCAGCCAAGAGCCTAGCGGGGTCTACGAGCAGTACTTC	-	TRBJ2-7	TRBV4-3	TRBD2
CASSEGSSGANVLTF	TGTGCCAGCAGTGAAGGAAGCTCTGGGGCCAACGTCCTGACTTTC	-	TRBJ2-6	TRBV6-1	-
CASRHTSGRARNEQFF	TGTGCCAGCAGGCACACTAGCGGGAGGGCCCGGAATGAGCAGTTCTTC	-	TRBJ2-1	TRBV28	TRBD2
CASSVLAGGPGFSEQFF	TGTGCCAGTAGCGTGCTAGCGGGAGGGCCGGGGTTTAGTGAGCAGTTCTTC	-	TRBJ2-1	TRBV19	TRBD2
CASSLFSGGNEQFF	TGTGCCAGCAGCTTATTCTCGGGGGGGAATGAGCAGTTCTTC	-	TRBJ2-1	TRBV7-6	TRBD2
CASRQGFENTEAFF	TGTGCCAGTAGACAGGGGTTTGAAAACACTGAAGCTTTCTTT	-	TRBJ1-1	TRBV9	TRBD1
CASSNRGNYGYTF	TGCGCCAGCAGTAATCGGGGGAACTATGGCTACACCTTC	-	TRBJ1-2	TRBV5-1	-
CASSLGSLVQQYF	TGCGCCAGCAGCTTGGGCAGCTTGGTCCAGCAGTACTTC	-	TRBJ2-7	TRBV5-1	-
CASSLRQDSPLHF	TGTGCCAGCAGCCTTCGACAAGATTCACCCCTCCACTTT	-	TRBJ1-6	TRBV7-2	-
CASSLSSGIGSYEQYF	TGTGCCAGCAGTTTATCTTCGGGGATCGGGTCCTACGAGCAGTACTTC	-	TRBJ2-7	TRBV28	-
CASSLVSGDRSQPQHF	TGTGCCAGCAGCTTAGTCTCAGGGGACCGGAGTCAGCCCCAGCATTTT	-	TRBJ1-5	TRBV7-6	-
CASSYSRGVRTDTQYF	TGTGCCAGCAGTTACTCGAGAGGGGTCCGCACAGATACGCAGTATTTT	-	TRBJ2-3	TRBV6-6	-
CASSAMPGTEAFF	TGCGCCAGCAGTGCCATGCCCGGCACTGAAGCTTTCTTT	-	TRBJ1-1	TRBV10-1	-
CASSLGGGFYGYTF	TGTGCCAGTAGTTTGGGAGGGGGCTTTTATGGCTACACCTTC	-	TRBJ1-2	TRBV19	TRBD1
CASKPGQGDYEQYF	TGTGCCAGCAAGCCGGGACAGGGGGACTACGAGCAGTACTTC	-	TRBJ2-7	TRBV2	TRBD1
CASSRIQGVKNIQYF	TGTGCCAGCAGTCGAATACAGGGGGTCAAAAACATTCAGTACTTC	once	TRBJ2-4	TRBV28	TRBD1
CASSLGLGPEKLFF	TGTGCCAGCAGCTTAGGGTTGGGACCCGAAAAACTGTTTTTT	once	TRBJ1-4	TRBV7-9	-
CASSFRPGGEKLFF	TGTGCCAGCAGCTTCAGACCGGGGGGTGAAAAACTGTTTTTT	-	TRBJ1-4	TRBV7-9	-
CASSLAWGYQETQYF	TGTGCCAGCAGCTTAGCTTGGGGCTACCAAGAGACCCAGTACTTC	-	TRBJ2-5	TRBV7-8	-
CASSPKTGASSGANVLTF	TGTGCCAGCTCACCGAAGACAGGGGCCAGCTCTGGGGCCAACGTCCTGACTTTC	-	TRBJ2-6	TRBV18	TRBD1
CASSPQLAGSSETQYF	TGTGCCAGCAGCCCCCAGCTAGCGGGATCGTCGGAGACCCAGTACTTC	-	TRBJ2-5	TRBV4-2	TRBD2
CAISGTATNEKLFF	TGTGCCATCAGTGGGACAGCAACTAATGAAAAACTGTTTTTT	-	TRBJ1-4	TRBV10-3	-
CASSVGTGNGYTF	TGTGCCAGCAGCGTGGGGACAGGGAACGGCTACACCTTC	once	TRBJ1-2	TRBV11-1	TRBD1
CASSSYGTGTGELFF	TGCGCCAGCAGCTCCTACGGGACCGGTACCGGGGAGCTGTTTTTT	few	TRBJ2-2	TRBV5-1	-
CASSLGVAGASSSYNEQFF	TGTGCCAGCAGCTTGGGTGTAGCGGGGGCTTCGAGCTCCTACAATGAGCAGTTCTTC	few	TRBJ2-1	TRBV5-6	TRBD2